This TCR beta chain was observed in a study of CD4 T cells in relation to SARS-CoV-2 and coronaviruses. Note on this clone: Antigen unknown.

Unexposed donor CD4+ T cells date from about 2010-2018, before the COVID-19 pandemic. The cells were cultured for over eight days before CD4+ T cells were isolated. Profiled with immunoSEQ multiplex PCR; TCRdb holds only in-frame clones, not every one. The profile shows more than 25,000 clones, approximately 80% of them singletons. The sequencing sample was made of CD4+ T cells from PBMCs, cultured in vitro. This clonotype was obtained from a human donor in good health.

Written as DNA, the CDR3 is TGTGCCAGCAGTCCCAGTGGGACAGGGCAAGATACGCAGTATTTT. Amino acids: CASSPSGTGQDTQYF. The V gene is TRBV6-4, the J gene TRBJ2-3; 9 bases match TRBD1. V trimming: 5 bases; J trimming: 5 bases; junction bases outside the gene matches: 8. The CDR3 has 15 amino acids. Germline CDR1 is MRHNA and CDR2 is SNTAGT.